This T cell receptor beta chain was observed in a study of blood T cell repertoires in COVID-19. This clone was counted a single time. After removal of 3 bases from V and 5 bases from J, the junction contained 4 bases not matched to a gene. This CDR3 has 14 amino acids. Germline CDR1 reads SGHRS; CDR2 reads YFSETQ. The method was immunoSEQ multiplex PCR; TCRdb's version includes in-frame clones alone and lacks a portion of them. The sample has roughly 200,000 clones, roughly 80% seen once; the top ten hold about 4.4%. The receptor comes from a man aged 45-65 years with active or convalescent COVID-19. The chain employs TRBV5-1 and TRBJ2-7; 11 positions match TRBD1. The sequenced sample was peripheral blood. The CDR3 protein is CASSWTGGTHEQYF. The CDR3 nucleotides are TGCGCCAGCAGCTGGACAGGGGGCACCCACGAGCAGTACTTC.